The 13 T cell receptor beta chains below were found in one sample sequenced in a study of graft-versus-host responses after intestinal transplantation. TCRdb's table, derived via immunoSEQ multiplex PCR, lists solely in-frame clones and lacks some. The sample lists some 15,000 clones, approximately 96% seen once, with roughly 0.71% in the top ten. The source was PBMCs, collected 9 days after transplant. These receptor sequences come from a human patient who received an intestinal transplant, so some T cells may come from the graft donor.

The V and J genes are TRBV7-9 and TRBJ2-7; D gene unclear. V was shortened by 11 bases and J by 3 bases, with 20 bases between the two germline ends. The germline CDR1 and CDR2 sequences are SEHNR and FQNEAQ (reference sequence). The CDR3 runs to 14 residues. The CDR3 spells CACPETDRFYEQYF. The CDR3 coding sequence is TGTGCCTGCCCAGAGACGGACCGTTTCTACGAGCAGTACTTC. The entire variable domain, with the rest obtained from reference TRBV7-9 and TRBJ2-7, is as follows: DTGVSQNPRHKITKRGQNVTFRCDPISEHNRLYWYRQTLGQGPEFLTYFQNEAQLEKSRLLSDRFSAERPKGSFSTLEIQRTEQGDSAMYLCACPETDRFYEQYFGPGTRLTVT.

As for this clone: In this CDR3 the conserved last residue, phenylalanine or tryptophan, is missing, so a read error is likely. The DNA is left out, because the CDR3 cannot be placed on it with certainty; the CDR3 is given as TCRdb lists it. V is TRBV6-1 and J is TRBJ2-7; the D call of TRBD2 is as the table states it, not checked on the DNA. Germline values: CDR1 MNHNS, CDR2 SASEGT. 12 amino acids form the CDR3, both terminal residues included. The CDR3: CASSEAQRERGL.

V is TRBV19 and J is TRBJ2-7, with D perhaps matching TRBD1 or TRBD2 (5 bases each). The CDR3 length is 12 residues. Trimming pared 9 bases from V and 7 bases from J, leaving 16 bases between. Per germline, CDR1 LNHDA and CDR2 SQIVND (reference sequence). The CDR3 loop is CASGIGTMEQYF. The CDR3, as DNA: TGTGCCAGCGGTATAGGGACGATGGAGCAGTACTTC.

The V call is TRBV7-9, the J call TRBJ2-3; perhaps D is TRBD1 or TRBD2 (7 bases each). V was pared by 4 bases and J by 3 bases, with 17 bases between. Germline V gene data show CDR1 as SEHNR and CDR2 as FQNEAQ (reference sequence). CDR3 length: 16 residues. The CDR3 nucleotides are TGTGCCAGCAGCTCCCGGGGAGGGGGCGGAACAGATACGCAGTATTTT. Translation gives CASSSRGGGGTDTQYF.

This clone was seen once. The rearrangement links TRBV2 to TRBJ1-5; D is uncertain. Germline V gene data show CDR1 as SNHLY and CDR2 as FYNNEI. V lost 6 bases to trimming and J lost 1 base, with 10 bases between them. CDR3 length: 14 residues. CDR3 amino acids: CASRTGLSNQPQHF. As DNA, the CDR3 is TGTGCCAGCAGAACCGGGCTAAGCAATCAGCCCCAGCATTTT.

V usage is TRBV5-6 and J usage is TRBJ1-5; TRBD1 matches 7 bases. J gave up 2 bases and V 4 bases, and 3 bases lay outside the gene matches. CDR3 size: 14 residues. Germline assignment: CDR1 SGHDT and CDR2 YYEEEE. CDR3 bases: TGTGCCAGCAGCGTGGGGACAGGCAATCAGCCCCAGCATTTT. This codes for CASSVGTGNQPQHF. Looking up the rest from reference TRBV5-6 and TRBJ1-5 gives the full variable domain: DAGVTQSPTHLIKTRGQQVTLRCSPKSGHDTVSWYQQALGQGPQFIFQYYEEEERQRGNFPDRFSGHQFPNYSSELNVNALLLGDSALYLCASSVGTGNQPQHFGDGTRLSIL.

The DNA of the CDR3 is TGTGCCAGCAGCTTAGTGACCCTCCAAGAGACCCAGTACTTC. Its protein product is CASSLVTLQETQYF. The chain links TRBV7-9 to TRBJ2-5; D remains ambiguous. CDR1 is SEHNR and CDR2 is FQNEAQ in the germline V gene (reference sequence). The CDR3 is made up of 14 amino acids. Trimming cost V 1 base and J 1 base, with 7 bases left between them.

V is TRBV19 and J is TRBJ2-3; perhaps TRBD1 as D (5 bases). This CDR3 contains 14 residues. CDR1 and CDR2 from the germline V gene are LNHDA and SQIVND (reference sequence). V gave up 6 bases and J gave up 3 bases, with 13 bases separating them. The CDR3 sequence: CASSIQELTDTQYF. The CDR3 bases are TGTGCCAGTAGCATACAGGAGCTAACAGATACGCAGTATTTT.

The CDR3 DNA follows: TGTGCCAGCAGCCAGGGCCGGGGGGGAGCATCCTACGAGCAGTACTTC. Its translation: CASSQGRGGASYEQYF. The chain carries TRBV4-2 and TRBJ2-7, with 8 nucleotides matching TRBD2. The CDR3 consists of 16 residues. The V gene end was trimmed by 3 bases and the J gene end by 1 base; junction bases not matched to a gene: 8. Germline V gives CDR1 LGHNA, CDR2 YNFKEQ.

The genes are TRBV4-1 and TRBJ2-7, with TRBD2 matching 11 bases. V lost 3 bases, J lost 2 bases, and 6 bases stayed unmatched. Germline V gives CDR1 MGHRA, CDR2 YSYEKL. The length of the CDR3 is 16 residues. For the CDR3, the DNA is TGCGCCAGCAGCCAGGCGGGACTAGCGGAGACCTACGAGCAGTACTTC. Its protein product is CASSQAGLAETYEQYF.

The chain couples TRBV4-1 to TRBJ2-3; 8 positions agree with TRBD1. CDR1 is MGHRA, CDR2 YSYEKL, per germline. Trimming took 0 bases from V and 1 from J; bases not matched to a gene: 3. The CDR3 totals 16 residues. The CDR3 coding sequence is TGCGCCAGCAGCCAAGAGGACAGGGTAGGCACAGATACGCAGTATTTT. This sequence encodes CASSQEDRVGTDTQYF.

The chain is built from TRBV9 and TRBJ2-7, with a tentative D call TRBD2 (6 bases). The V end was cut by 2 bases, the J end by 4 bases, with 13 bases between. Germline values: CDR1 SGDLS, CDR2 YYNGEE. This CDR3 spans 14 amino acids. The CDR3 coding sequence is TGTGCCAGCAGCGTCGGGGCGGGGCATTACGAGCAGTACTTC. Amino acid sequence: CASSVGAGHYEQYF.

The chain employs TRBV6-1 and TRBJ1-2, with D possibly TRBD1 on 6 matching bases. V was trimmed by 7 bases and J by 4 bases, leaving 19 bases between them. The CDR3 has 15 residues. Germline V gene sequence: CDR1 MNHNS, CDR2 SASEGT. As DNA, the CDR3 is TGTGCCAGCACCCCTAGGGGCGAACAGGGCTATGGCTACACCTTC. Translated, it gives CASTPRGEQGYGYTF.